These 9 T cell receptor beta chains came from one sample sequenced in a study of T cells in Graves' hyperthyroidism and ophthalmopathy. From RNA transcripts, TCR beta CDR3 regions were amplified. In the first-round RT-PCR of the TCR CDR3, the HTBI primer set was used. TCRdb reprocessed the multiplex PCR reads via MiXCR and lists one record per CDR3 protein. The table shows a few hundred thousand distinct CDR3 sequences, with around 15% occurring only once. Sequencing was performed on blood. The receptors were sampled from a woman aged 55-70 years with Graves' ophthalmopathy.

The rearrangement joins TRBV27 to TRBJ2-2; the match to TRBD2 covers 7 bases. The CDR3 loop spans 14 amino acids. CDR1 is MNHEY, CDR2 SMNVEV, per germline (reference sequence). The ends lost 10 bases at V and 1 base at J; junction bases unmatched: 6. CDR3 protein: CATRLAENTGELFF. The CDR3, as DNA: TGTGCCACCCGACTAGCAGAGAACACCGGGGAGCTGTTTTTT.

The V and J genes are TRBV2 and TRBJ2-1; D may be TRBD2 (6 bases). V lost 6 bases to trimming and J lost 5 bases, with 14 bases between them. CDR3 length equals 14 residues. Germline V gene sequence: CDR1 SNHLY, CDR2 FYNNEI. The CDR3 protein is CASRGREINNEQFF. The CDR3, as DNA: TGTGCCAGCAGGGGACGGGAGATAAACAATGAGCAGTTCTTC.

The table lists this clonotype with many counts. The CDR3 sequence: CSVGGLAGGYNEQFF. Written as DNA, the CDR3 is TGCAGCGTTGGTGGGCTAGCGGGAGGGTACAATGAGCAGTTCTTC. This chain connects TRBV29-1 to TRBJ2-1; 12 nucleotides agree with TRBD2. V was pared by 4 bases and J by 4 bases, with 5 bases of the junction left unmatched. The V gene's germline CDR1 is SQVTM and CDR2 ANQGSEA. This CDR3 has 15 amino acids.

This clonotype has only a few counts. The J gene is TRBJ2-6, the V gene TRBV12-3 or TRBV12-4; 11 bases agree with TRBD1. With V trimmed by 1 base and J by 2 bases, 4 bases remained unmatched. This CDR3 is 18 amino acids long. The CDR3 DNA reads TGTGCCAGCAGTTTAGGCGGGGGACAGGGGGCTGGGGCCAACGTCCTGACTTTC. It translates to CASSLGGGQGAGANVLTF.

The sample holds many counts of this clonotype. The rearrangement links TRBV15 to TRBJ2-6; no firm D call. Germline loops: CDR1 LNHNV, CDR2 YYDKDF (reference sequence). CDR3 size: 16 residues. Trimming cost V 3 bases and J 0 bases, with 9 bases left between them. For the CDR3, the DNA is TGTGCCACCAGCAGGGGTGGGAACTCTGGGGCCAACGTCCTGACTTTC. Protein: CATSRGGNSGANVLTF.

In this sample, this clonotype turned up many times. V and J are TRBV10-1 and TRBJ2-1; a possible D gene is TRBD2 (5 bases). V was cut by 6 bases and J by 6 bases, with 18 bases left in between. CDR3 length: 15 amino acids. The germline V gene encodes CDR1 WNHNN and CDR2 SYGVQD (reference sequence). DNA of the CDR3: TGCGCCAGCAGCCCCGGGCAGAGGGCTAGCAATGAGCAGTTCTTC. Protein: CASSPGQRASNEQFF.

Ten or more counts support this clonotype. This rearrangement joins TRBV10-3 to TRBJ2-7; D gene ambiguous. Looked up from germline, CDR1 is ENHRY and CDR2 is SYGVKD. The germline V and J ends were trimmed by 1 base and 0 bases, with 7 bases remaining between them. This CDR3 has 14 residues. The DNA of the CDR3 is TGTGCCATCAGTGAGTTCACAAGCTCCTACGAGCAGTACTTC. Translating it yields CAISEFTSSYEQYF.

This clonotype has more than one count but fewer than ten. The chain is built from TRBV10-3 and TRBJ2-1; tentative D call: TRBD1 (5 bases). The CDR3 runs to 16 residues. The V end was cut by 5 bases, the J end by 9 bases, with 23 bases between. Germline values: CDR1 ENHRY, CDR2 SYGVKD. CDR3 DNA sequence: TGTGCCATCAGTTCGCTGACTGGGGCTCAAGTAGGTGAGCAGTTCTTC. Amino acids: CAISSLTGAQVGEQFF.

Worth noting for this clonotype: A much larger clone lies a single base off, so this may be a read error. The CDR3 coding sequence is TGTGTCAGCAGTTTTACATTAGCGGGCCTAGGCCAAGAGACCCAGTACTTC. Translated: CVSSFTLAGLGQETQYF. This chain connects TRBV12-3 or TRBV12-4 to TRBJ2-5; 7 nucleotides agree with TRBD2. This CDR3 spans 17 amino acids.